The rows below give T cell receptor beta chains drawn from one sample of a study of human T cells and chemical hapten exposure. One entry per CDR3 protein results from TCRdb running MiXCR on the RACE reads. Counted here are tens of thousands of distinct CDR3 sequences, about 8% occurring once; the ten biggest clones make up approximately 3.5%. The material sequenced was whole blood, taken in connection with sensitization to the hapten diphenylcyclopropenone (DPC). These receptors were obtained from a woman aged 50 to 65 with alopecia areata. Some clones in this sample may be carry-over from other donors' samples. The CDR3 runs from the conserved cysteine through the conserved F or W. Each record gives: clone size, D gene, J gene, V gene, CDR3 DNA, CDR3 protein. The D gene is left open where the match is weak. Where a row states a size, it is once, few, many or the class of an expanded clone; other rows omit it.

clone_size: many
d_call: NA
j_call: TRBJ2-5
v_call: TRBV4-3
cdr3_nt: TGCGCCAGCAGCCGCTCCCCCGGAACAGAGACCCAGTACTTC
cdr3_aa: CASSRSPGTETQYF

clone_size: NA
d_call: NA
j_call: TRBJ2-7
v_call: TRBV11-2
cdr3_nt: TGTGCCAGCAGCACTCGACGGCAGGGCCGATCCTACGAGCAGTACTTC
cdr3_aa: CASSTRRQGRSYEQYF

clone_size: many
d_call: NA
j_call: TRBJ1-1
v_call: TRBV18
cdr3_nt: TGTGCCAGCTCACCCCAGAGGGAAACTGAAGCTTTCTTT
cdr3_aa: CASSPQRETEAFF

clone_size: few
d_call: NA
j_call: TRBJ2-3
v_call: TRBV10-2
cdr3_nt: TGCGCCAGCCAACGGGGGGCTAGCACAGATACGCAGTATTTT
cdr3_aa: CASQRGASTDTQYF

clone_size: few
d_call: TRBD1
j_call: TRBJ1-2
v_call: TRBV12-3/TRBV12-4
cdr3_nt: TGTGCCAGCAGGGGACAGGGGAAGTTTAGTGGCTACACCTTC
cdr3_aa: CASRGQGKFSGYTF

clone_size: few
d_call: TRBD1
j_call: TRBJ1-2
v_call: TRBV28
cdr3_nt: TGTGCCATTGGGGACAGGGCTAACTATGGCTACACCTTC
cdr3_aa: CAIGDRANYGYTF

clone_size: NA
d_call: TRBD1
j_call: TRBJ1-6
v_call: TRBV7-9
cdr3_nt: TGTGCCAGCAGCCGACTGGGACAGTCCCCAGATTCACCCCTCCACTTT
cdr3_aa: CASSRLGQSPDSPLHF

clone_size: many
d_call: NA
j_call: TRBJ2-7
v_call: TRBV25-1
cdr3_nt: TGTGCCAGCAGTGGTAGGATTTACGAGCAGTACTTC
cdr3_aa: CASSGRIYEQYF

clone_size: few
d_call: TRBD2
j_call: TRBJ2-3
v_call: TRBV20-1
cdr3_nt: TGCAGTGCCCAGGGACTAGCGGGAGAGGAAGATACGCAGTATTTT
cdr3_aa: CSAQGLAGEEDTQYF

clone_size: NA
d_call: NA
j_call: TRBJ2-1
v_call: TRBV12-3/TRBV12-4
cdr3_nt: TGTGCCAGCGGGTTTGGAGGAATCAATGAGCAGTTCTTC
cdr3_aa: CASGFGGINEQFF

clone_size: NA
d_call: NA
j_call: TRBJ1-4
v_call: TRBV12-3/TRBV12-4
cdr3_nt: TGTGCCAGCAGTTTTAAGGGTGGAAGAGAAAAACTGTTTTTT
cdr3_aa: CASSFKGGREKLFF

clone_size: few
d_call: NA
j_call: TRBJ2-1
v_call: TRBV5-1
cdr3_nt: TGCGCCAGCAGCCCACCGGCTGGCTCCTACAATGAGCAGTTCTTC
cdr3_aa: CASSPPAGSYNEQFF

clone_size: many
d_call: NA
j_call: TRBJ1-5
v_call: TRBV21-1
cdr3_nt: TGTGCCAGCATTAAAGGGGACAGGGATTATAGCAATCAGCCCCAGCATTTT
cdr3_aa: CASIKGDRDYSNQPQHF

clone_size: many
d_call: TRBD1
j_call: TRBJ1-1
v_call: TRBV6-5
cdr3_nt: TGTGCCAGCAGACTGGGACAGGGGTTGAACACTGAAGCTTTCTTT
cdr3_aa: CASRLGQGLNTEAFF

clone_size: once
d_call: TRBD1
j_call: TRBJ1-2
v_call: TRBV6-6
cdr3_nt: TGTGCCAGCACCGGGACAGAGCGGTCCAACTATGGCTACACCTTC
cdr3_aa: CASTGTERSNYGYTF

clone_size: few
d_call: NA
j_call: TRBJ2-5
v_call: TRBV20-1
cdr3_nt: TGCAGTGCTAGAGCCACAGGGACAGAGACCCAGTACTTC
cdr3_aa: CSARATGTETQYF

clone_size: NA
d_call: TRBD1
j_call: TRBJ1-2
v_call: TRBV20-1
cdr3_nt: TGCAGTGTCCGGACAGGGGGGTGGAATGGCTACACCTTC
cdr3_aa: CSVRTGGWNGYTF

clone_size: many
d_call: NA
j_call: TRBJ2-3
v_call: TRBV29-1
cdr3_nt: TGCAGCGTTGAGGCGGGGAGCACAGATACGCAGTATTTT
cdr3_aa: CSVEAGSTDTQYF

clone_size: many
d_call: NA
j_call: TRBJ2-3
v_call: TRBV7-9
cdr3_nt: TGTGCCAGCAGCCCCCTGCGGGGAACCCCCCCAGATACGCAGTATTTT
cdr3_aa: CASSPLRGTPPDTQYF

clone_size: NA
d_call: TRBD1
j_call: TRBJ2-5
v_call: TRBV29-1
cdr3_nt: TGCAGCGTTTTCCCGGGACAGGCCAGGGAAGAGACCCAGTACTTC
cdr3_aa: CSVFPGQAREETQYF

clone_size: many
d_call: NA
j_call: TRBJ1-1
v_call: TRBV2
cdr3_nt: TGTGCCAGCAGAGGCTCGAGGACAGAGAACACTGAAGCTTTCTTT
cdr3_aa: CASRGSRTENTEAFF

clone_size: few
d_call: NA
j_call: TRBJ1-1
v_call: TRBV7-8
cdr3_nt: TGTGCCAGCAGCCCCCCAGGGGACACTGAAGCTTTCTTT
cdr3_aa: CASSPPGDTEAFF

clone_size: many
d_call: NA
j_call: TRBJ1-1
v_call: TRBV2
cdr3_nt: TGTGCCCAAGCTGAAGCTTTCTTT
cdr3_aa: CAQAEAFF

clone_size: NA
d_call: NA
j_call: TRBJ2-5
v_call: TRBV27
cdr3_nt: TGTGCCAGCAGTTTATACCTCCAGTCAGTTGAGACCCAGTACTTC
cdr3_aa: CASSLYLQSVETQYF

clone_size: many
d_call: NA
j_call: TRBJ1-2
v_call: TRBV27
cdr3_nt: TGTGCCAGCAGGGCTGACAGGCGTCCGGGCTACACCTTC
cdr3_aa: CASRADRRPGYTF

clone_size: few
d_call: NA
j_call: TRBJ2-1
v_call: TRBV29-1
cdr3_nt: TGCAGCGTTGAAGGAGGAGGGAATGAGCAGTTCTTC
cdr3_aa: CSVEGGGNEQFF

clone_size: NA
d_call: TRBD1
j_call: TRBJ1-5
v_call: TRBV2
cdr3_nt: TGTGCCAGCACTACCGTCAACAGGGGTGGTGGCAATCAGCCCCAGCATTTT
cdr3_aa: CASTTVNRGGGNQPQHF

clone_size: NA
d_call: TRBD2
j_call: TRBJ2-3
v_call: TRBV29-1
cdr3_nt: TGCAGCGTTGACGGGGGGGCCGGGGCAGATACGCAGTATTTT
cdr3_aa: CSVDGGAGADTQYF

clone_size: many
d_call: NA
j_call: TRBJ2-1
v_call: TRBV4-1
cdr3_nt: TGCGCCAGCAGCCAGGGAAGGGACTACAATGAGCAGTTCTTC
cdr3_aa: CASSQGRDYNEQFF

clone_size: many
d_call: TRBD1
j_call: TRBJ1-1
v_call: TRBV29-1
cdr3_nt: TGCAGCGTTGGAGGACAGGGTCGATCTGAAGCTTTCTTT
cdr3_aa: CSVGGQGRSEAFF

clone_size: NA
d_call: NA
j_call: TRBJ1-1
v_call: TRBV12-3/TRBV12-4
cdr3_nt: TGTGCCAGCAGCCCCCGCCGGCAGAACACTGAAGCTTTCTTT
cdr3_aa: CASSPRRQNTEAFF

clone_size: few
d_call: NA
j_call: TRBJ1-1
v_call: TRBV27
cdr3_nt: TGTGCCAGCAGTTTTATCGGGACTGAAGCTTTCTTT
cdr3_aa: CASSFIGTEAFF

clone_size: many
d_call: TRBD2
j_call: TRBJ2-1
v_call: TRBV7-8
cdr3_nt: TGTGCCAGCAACTCACTAGCGGTGATAGACAATGAGCAGTTCTTC
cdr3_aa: CASNSLAVIDNEQFF

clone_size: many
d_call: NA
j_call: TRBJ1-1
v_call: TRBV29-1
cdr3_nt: TGCAGCGTTGAGGGGAGTCCAGGCATGAACACTGAAGCTTTCTTT
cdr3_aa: CSVEGSPGMNTEAFF

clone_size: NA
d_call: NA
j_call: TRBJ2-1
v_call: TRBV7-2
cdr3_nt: TGTGCCAGCATCACTAACTCCATCAGCTCCTACAATGAGCAGTTCTTC
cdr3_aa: CASITNSISSYNEQFF

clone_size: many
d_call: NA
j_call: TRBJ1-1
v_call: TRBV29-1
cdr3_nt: TGCAGCGTTGTAGGCAGGAGGACTGAAGCTTTCTTT
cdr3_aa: CSVVGRRTEAFF

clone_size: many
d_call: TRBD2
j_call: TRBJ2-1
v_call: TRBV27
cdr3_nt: TGTGCCAGCAGTTCCGGGGGAGGGCCGGGGAGTGAGCAGTTCTTC
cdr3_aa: CASSSGGGPGSEQFF

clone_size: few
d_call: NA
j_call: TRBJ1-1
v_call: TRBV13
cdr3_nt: TGTGCCAGCAGCTTAGGTGCGGGGAAAGGGATGACTGAAGCTTTCTTT
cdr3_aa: CASSLGAGKGMTEAFF

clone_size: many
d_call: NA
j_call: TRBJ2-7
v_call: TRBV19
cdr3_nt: TGTGCCAGTAGTATGGGTTCCTACGAGCAGTACTTC
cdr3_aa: CASSMGSYEQYF

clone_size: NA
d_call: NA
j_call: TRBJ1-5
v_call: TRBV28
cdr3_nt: TGTGCCAGCAGTTTTTTGGACGGGAATCAGCCCCAGCATTTT
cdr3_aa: CASSFLDGNQPQHF

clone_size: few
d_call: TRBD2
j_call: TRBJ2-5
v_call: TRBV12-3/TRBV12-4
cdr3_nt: TGTGCCAGCAGTTTTACTAGCGGGACGGAAGAGACCCAGTACTTC
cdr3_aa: CASSFTSGTEETQYF

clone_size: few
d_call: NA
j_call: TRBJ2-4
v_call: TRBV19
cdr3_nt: TGTGCCAGTAGTATAGGGGGGGACATTCAGTACTTC
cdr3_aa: CASSIGGDIQYF

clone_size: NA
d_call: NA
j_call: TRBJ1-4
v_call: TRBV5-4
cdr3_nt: TGTGCCAGCAGCTTGAGGGGCGCGGTTAATGAAAAACTGTTTTTT
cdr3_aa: CASSLRGAVNEKLFF

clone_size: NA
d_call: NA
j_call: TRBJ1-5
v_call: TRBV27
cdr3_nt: TGTGCCAGCGGTAACTCAACAGGGCTGGAACAGCATTTT
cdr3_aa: CASGNSTGLEQHF

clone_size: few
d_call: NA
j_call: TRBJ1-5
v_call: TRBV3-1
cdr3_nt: TGTGCCAGCAGCCAAGTTCCCGGCGGAGGTCAGCCCCAGCATTTT
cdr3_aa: CASSQVPGGGQPQHF

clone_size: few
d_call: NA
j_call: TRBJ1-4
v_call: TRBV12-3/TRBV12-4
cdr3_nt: TGTGCCTGCGCCGGGGGCATGACTAATGAAAAACTGTTTTTT
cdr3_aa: CACAGGMTNEKLFF

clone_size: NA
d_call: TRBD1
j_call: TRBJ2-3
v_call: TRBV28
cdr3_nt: TGTGCCAGCAGAATAAGACAGGGAGCTACAGATACGCAGTATTTT
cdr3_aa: CASRIRQGATDTQYF

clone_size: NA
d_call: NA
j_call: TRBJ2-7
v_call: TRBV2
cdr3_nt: TGTGCCAGCAGTCCTAGGATGGGCGACAGGAGCTCCTACGAGCAGTACTTC
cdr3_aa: CASSPRMGDRSSYEQYF

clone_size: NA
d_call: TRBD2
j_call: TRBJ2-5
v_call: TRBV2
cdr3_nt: TGTGCCAGCATCAACCTAATACTAGCGCCCGAAGAGACCCAGTACTTC
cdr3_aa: CASINLILAPEETQYF

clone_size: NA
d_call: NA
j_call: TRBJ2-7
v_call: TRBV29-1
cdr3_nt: TGCAGCGTTGAGGAGGGGTCCTACGAGCAGTACTTC
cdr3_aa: CSVEEGSYEQYF

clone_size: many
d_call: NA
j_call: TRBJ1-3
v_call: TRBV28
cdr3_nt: TGTGCCAGCAGTTGGGGGGCGGCCGGCCTATCTGGAAACACCATATATTTT
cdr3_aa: CASSWGAAGLSGNTIYF

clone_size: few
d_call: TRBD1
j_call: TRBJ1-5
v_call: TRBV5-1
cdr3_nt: TGCGCCAGCAGCTTGGAGGGGGCGAGTCAGCCCCAGCATTTT
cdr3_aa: CASSLEGASQPQHF

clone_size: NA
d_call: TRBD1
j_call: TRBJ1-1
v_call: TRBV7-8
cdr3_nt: TGTGCCAGCAGCTTAGCCACAGGGGCGAACACTGAAGCTTTCTTT
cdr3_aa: CASSLATGANTEAFF

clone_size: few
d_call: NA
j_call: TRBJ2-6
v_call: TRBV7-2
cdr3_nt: TGTGCCAGCAGCTTGAAGGGAGGTGGGGCCAACGTCCTGACTTTC
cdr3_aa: CASSLKGGGANVLTF

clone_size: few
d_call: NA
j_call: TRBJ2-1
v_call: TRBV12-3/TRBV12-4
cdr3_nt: TGTGCCAGCAGACCCAGTAGCTCCTACAATGAGCAGTTCTTC
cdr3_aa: CASRPSSSYNEQFF

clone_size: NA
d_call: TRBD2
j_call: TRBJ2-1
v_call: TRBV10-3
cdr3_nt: TGTGCCATCAGTGAGCTCCCCGCTAGCGGGGGGGCCCTCTACAATGAGCAGTTCTTC
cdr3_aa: CAISELPASGGALYNEQFF